This T cell receptor beta chain comes out of a study of blood T cell repertoires in COVID-19. About the research overall: The United States, Italy and Spain provided the acute and convalescent COVID-19 samples. PBMCs, B-cell-depleted T cells, or T cells provided the cDNA or gDNA that made up the material.

Germline lookup yields CDR1 DFQATT and CDR2 SNEGSKA (reference sequence). The CDR3 covers 11 residues. The authors' processing: How many nucleated cells were present was estimated from reference gene primer amplification. Data came from immunoSEQ multiplex PCR; TCRdb stores just in-frame clones and leaves some out. The DNA was the basis for D and trimming; V, J and clone size are from that table. The data show 350,000 to 450,000 clones, around 85% seen once. The clonotype comes from a woman between 18 and 29 years old with acute or convalescent COVID-19. What was sequenced was peripheral blood. The chain joins TRBV20-1 to TRBJ1-2; D may be TRBD1 (6 bases). DNA for the CDR3: TGCAGGGCAACAGGGAACTATGGCTACACCTTC. Protein: CRATGNYGYTF.